This entry is about one T cell receptor (beta chain). There is no known antigen for this receptor. No clone much larger than this one lies a single base away; base qualities are absent. This specimen belongs to a study of shared clonotypes between healthy human individuals (dated by TCRdb to 2018 to 2020). Broadly, across the study: A few men and two women, aged 18 to 49 years, made up the cohort. For each donor, CD4 naive and CD4 memory were each given three plates, CD8 naive was given two plates, and CD8 memory was given one plate. Each donor's leukapheresis produced roughly between about 0.85 and 10 billion PBMCs. To estimate repertoire size and how much clonotypes are shared between individuals, the study performed deep sequencing of blood TCR repertoires from roughly five healthy adults. Libraries were prepared and TCR repertoires were sequenced by different laboratories using diverse techniques, in order to increase sequencing depth and limit assay-specific biases.

Findings and caveats that apply to the study as a whole: Based on pairwise subsampling, the degree of clonotype sharing among donors was expected to be affected by sequencing depth. Naive subsets generally had larger estimated clonotype richness than memory subsets did. Compared with non-shared clonotypes, the clonotypes found in all four sorted-subset donors had higher generation probabilities. Incomplete sequencing was indicated by rarefaction of sorted-subset datasets, despite the large sequencing depth. Sampling was limited to blood, and TCR repertoires in tissue likely differ from TCR repertoires in blood. Approximately 4.8% of naive CD4, more than 3% of naive CD8, 2% to 2.5% of memory CD4, and roughly 0.4% of memory CD8 clonotypes were shared across several donors. The small number of donors limited the genetic and exposure-history diversity represented.

Donors were healthy HIV-negative adults with no recently reported acute infections or vaccinations. Every donor was a Caucasian adult living in Nashville, Tennessee, USA. CD4+ T cells were enriched by magnetic negative selection, after which naive cells were positively selected on CD45RA and the negative fraction was taken as the memory subset. Blood was obtained by leukapheresis, after which PBMCs were separated by Ficoll-Histopaque density gradient centrifugation and cryopreserved in liquid nitrogen vapor phase. Purity and quantity of every magnetically sorted T cell population were checked by analytical flow cytometry. Genomic DNA was isolated from each sorted fraction and quantified by UV absorbance on a Nanodrop 2000c. Using the deep immunoSEQ assay, multiplex PCR amplified TCR CDR3 regions from genomic DNA. For each cell subset, the extracted genomic DNA was distributed evenly across all wells of several immunoSEQ 96-well plates, and each plate served as one replicate. For sorted subsets, each replicate PCR was loaded with roughly 200 ng genomic DNA, equivalent to 30,000 or so T cell genomes. Purified libraries were measured with a Qubit 3.0 fluorometer, size-checked on a Bioanalyzer 2100, and measured again with the KAPA Library Quantification kit. Every immunoSEQ 96-well plate was sequenced on a dedicated single-read 150-cycle Illumina NextSeq 550 flow cell. On the authors' methods: Because the immunoSEQ output included only junctional sequences and no quality scores, the filtering could not be the same as the filtering used for full-length reads. Sequences were annotated with PyIR, a Python wrapper for IgBLAST v1.9, using IMGT germline references to assign V/J genes and CDR3. Reads were filtered out if the reads had weak V/J assignments (E-value above 1e-6), no CDR3, stop codons, out-of-frame junctions, or ambiguous translated residues. V3J clonotypes were defined by identical inferred V gene, J gene, and CDR3 amino acid sequence. Percentage overlap between repertoires was computed as shared unique clonotypes divided by the size of the smaller repertoire. Repertoire richness was assessed with RTK rarefaction, the Chao1 estimator, and Recon v2.1 estimates of unobserved clonotypes. OLGA was used to compute generation probabilities for all TCRbeta clonotypes that the gDNA method yielded from a handful of donors. TCRdb mirrors the immuneACCESS table, restricted to in-frame sequences. Some clones are absent from its copies; in checked studies, under half trace to an unresolved V gene, and the reason for the others is unknown. That table gives V, J and clone size, and the DNA gave D and trimming. This sample gives some 1 million clones in total; around 74% of them show up just once. Of the sample, about 1.5% is held by the ten largest clones.

Sequenced: memory CD4+ T cells sorted from blood. The cell subset or site label on this specimen signifies: CD45RA-negative fraction. This clonotype was obtained from a man in his late teens or twenties in good health.

The CDR3 sequence is CASSYHYRRGTGANVLTF. The nucleotides read TGTGCCAGCAGCTACCACTATCGCAGGGGGACTGGGGCCAACGTCCTGACTTTC. The rearrangement joined TRBV7-2 to TRBJ2-6, and TRBD1 aligns with 7 junction nucleotides. V is trimmed back by 4 bases and J by 2 bases, and the junction contains 11 bases that no gene match accounts for. The CDR3 starts with the cysteine, ends with the phenylalanine, and has 18 residues. Just CDR3 DNA is preserved here, 54 bases in frame from base 1. The germline V gene yields SGHTA for CDR1 and FQGNSA for CDR2.